One and the same sample provided the 31 T cell receptor beta chains below, sequenced in a study of T cells in Graves' hyperthyroidism and ophthalmopathy. Using RNA transcripts as the source, TCR beta CDR3 regions were amplified. A first-round RT-PCR of the TCR CDR3 used the HTBI primer set. TCRdb reanalysed the multiplex PCR reads using MiXCR and keeps one entry per CDR3 protein. The data show about 610,000 distinct CDR3 sequences, roughly 14% seen once. The specimen was blood. The receptors derive from a woman aged 35 to 49 with Graves' ophthalmopathy.

Ten or more counts support this clonotype. The chain recombines TRBV6-1 with TRBJ1-2; the match to TRBD1 covers 11 bases. The CDR3 sequence is 16 residues long. The germline CDR1 and CDR2 sequences are MNHNS and SASEGT. V gave up 3 bases and J gave up 2 bases; unmatched junction bases: 5. The CDR3 sequence: CASSDLGTGGNYGYTF. The CDR3 nucleotides are TGTGCCAGCAGTGATCTAGGGACAGGGGGAAACTATGGCTACACCTTC.

This clonotype was seen many times. The V and J genes are TRBV20-1 and TRBJ2-7; D not certain. Between the trimmed V and J ends, which lost 0 bases and 4 bases, there was a span of 10 bases. CDR1 is DFQATT, CDR2 SNEGSKA, per germline (reference sequence). The CDR3 length is 13 residues. Here the CDR3 DNA reads TGCAGTGCTAGAGATCGGCTCAGATACGAGCAGTACTTC. Translated, it gives CSARDRLRYEQYF.

There are many counts of this clonotype. The chain combines TRBV12-3 or TRBV12-4 with TRBJ2-7, with TRBD2 identical over 7 bases. The CDR3 contains 15 residues. V shed 1 base and J 5 bases; nucleotides not matched to a gene: 8. CDR3 loop: CASSLVAGEGHEQYF. Written as DNA, the CDR3 is TGTGCCAGCAGTTTAGTGGCGGGAGAGGGCCACGAGCAGTACTTC.

This clonotype came up many times. The chain is built from TRBV12-3 or TRBV12-4 and TRBJ1-1; D possibly corresponds to TRBD1 (5 bases). With 4 bases removed from V and 3 bases from J, the gap between germline ends came to 9 bases. CDR3 length equals 13 residues. The CDR3 reads CASSSTDHTEAFF. In nucleotides, the CDR3 is TGTGCCAGCAGTTCGACAGACCACACTGAAGCTTTCTTT.

This clonotype was counted many times. The rearrangement links TRBV2 to TRBJ2-7; D assignment may be TRBD1 or TRBD2 (5 bases each). Germline values: CDR1 SNHLY, CDR2 FYNNEI. The ends were cut back, 6 bases at V and 4 bases at J, with 19 bases in the middle. The CDR3 runs 15 residues. CDR3 DNA: TGTGCCAGCAGCCACCTCCGGGACGGTTCGTACGAGCAGTACTTC. Residues: CASSHLRDGSYEQYF. The full variable domain, with the rest looked up from reference TRBV2 and TRBJ2-7, is EPEVTQTPSHQVTQMGQEVILRCVPISNHLYFYWYRQILGQKVEFLVSFYNNEISEKSEIFDDQFSVERPDGSNFTLKIRSTKLEDSAMYFCASSHLRDGSYEQYFGPGTRLTVT.

Of note for this clonotype: A clone one base away is much larger, so this may be a read error. V gene TRBV19 combines with J gene TRBJ1-2; tentatively, D is TRBD1 (5 bases). The CDR3 extends over 15 amino acids. Germline V gene data show CDR1 as LNHDA and CDR2 as SQIVND (reference sequence). The CDR3 nucleotides read TGTGCCAGTATGAGCGTCCAGGGCGGAAACTATGGCTACGCCTTC. Translation: CASMSVQGGNYGYAF.

This clonotype showed up many times. CDR3 in amino acids: CATSREMGNGYTF. The CDR3 bases are TGTGCCACCAGCAGAGAAATGGGGAATGGCTACACCTTC. This chain uses TRBV15 with TRBJ1-2; no clear D gene. V was trimmed by 0 bases and J by 6 bases, leaving 8 bases between them. CDR1 LNHNV and CDR2 YYDKDF come from the germline V gene (reference sequence). CDR3 length equals 13 residues.

This clonotype was found many times. The chain uses TRBV19 and TRBJ1-2; 7 bases are a match to TRBD1. Germline-derived CDR1 and CDR2 are LNHDA and SQIVND (reference sequence). This CDR3 has 14 residues. V lost 7 bases, J lost 8 bases, and 13 bases stayed unmatched. The CDR3, as DNA: TGTGCCAGTATCTCGGGACAGAGGGATCGGGGCTACACCTTC. It yields the protein CASISGQRDRGYTF.

This clonotype was seen ten or more times. The DNA of the CDR3 is TGTGCTAGTGGTCCCACCCGACAGATAGCTAACTATGGCTACACCTTC. Translation gives CASGPTRQIANYGYTF. V and J are TRBV12-5 and TRBJ1-2, with a weak D call TRBD1 (5 bases). The ends were cut back, 5 bases at V and 0 bases at J, with 16 bases in the middle. Germline loops: CDR1 LGHNT, CDR2 FRNRAP. This CDR3 has 16 residues.

This clonotype occurred many times. The V gene is TRBV19, the J gene TRBJ2-6; tentative D call: TRBD1 (6 bases). The CDR3 contains 14 residues. Germline CDR1 is LNHDA and CDR2 is SQIVND (reference sequence). The germline V and J ends were trimmed by 4 bases and 2 bases, with 6 bases remaining between them. The CDR3 sequence is CASSTGAGANVLTF. CDR3 bases: TGTGCCAGTAGTACAGGGGCTGGGGCCAACGTCCTGACTTTC.

The chain is built from TRBV6-5 and TRBJ2-7, with D possibly matching TRBD2 (6 bases). The CDR3 is 13 residues long. V was trimmed by 2 bases and J by 5 bases, leaving 10 bases between them. Germline CDR1 MNHEY, CDR2 SVGAGI. The chain's CDR3 is CASSYGGSHEQYF. DNA for the CDR3: TGTGCCAGCAGTTACGGGGGGTCGCACGAGCAGTACTTC.

This clonotype was seen a single time. J is TRBJ2-7 and V is TRBV29-1; possibly TRBD1 for D (5 bases). Trimming shortened V by 5 bases and J by 8 bases, and 25 bases separated the two germline ends. The CDR3 totals 15 residues. CDR1 is SQVTM and CDR2 is ANQGSEA in the germline V gene. This CDR3 is CSVKYGAEDPCKQYF. The CDR3, as DNA: TGCAGCGTTAAATATGGGGCCGAGGATCCGTGCAAGCAGTACTTC.

Ten or more counts support this clonotype. CDR3 sequence (DNA): TGTGCCAGCAGTGACAACTGGGGGGCGGGGGAGACCCAGTACTTC. It specifies CASSDNWGAGETQYF. The V and J genes are TRBV28 and TRBJ2-5; possibly TRBD1 or TRBD2 for D (6 bases each). The CDR3 sequence is 15 residues long. Germline V lookup: CDR1 MDHEN, CDR2 SYDVKM. Trimming stripped 5 bases from V and 5 bases from J, with 18 bases between. The variable domain in full, completed from reference TRBV28 and TRBJ2-5, reads DVKVTQSSRYLVKRTGEKVFLECVQDMDHENMFWYRQDPGLGLRLIYFSYDVKMKEKGDIPEGYSVSREKKERFSLILESASTNQTSMYLCASSDNWGAGETQYFGPGTRLLVL.

This clonotype was counted many times. The chain uses TRBV27 and TRBJ1-2; weak D call: TRBD1 (6 bases). This CDR3 has 14 amino acids. Germline CDR1 reads MNHEY; CDR2 reads SMNVEV (reference sequence). V lost 5 bases, J lost 4 bases, and 14 bases lay in between. This chain's CDR3 is CASSRGGLGYGYTF. DNA for the CDR3: TGTGCCAGCAGTCGCGGGGGGCTCGGCTATGGCTACACCTTC.

This clonotype was counted between two and nine times. The rearrangement uses TRBV19 and TRBJ2-7; 15 bases line up with TRBD2. The CDR3 runs 15 residues. Per germline, CDR1 LNHDA and CDR2 SQIVND (reference sequence). Trimming took 5 bases from V and 6 from J; bases not matched to a gene: 5. CDR3 DNA sequence: TGTGCCAGTAGTCCGGGGGGACTAGCGGGGGGCGAGCAGTACTTC. Its protein is CASSPGGLAGGEQYF.

This clonotype was counted between two and nine times. J is TRBJ2-7 and V is TRBV14; D not certain. This CDR3 region has 14 residues. CDR1 is SGHDN and CDR2 is FVKESK in the germline V gene. Between the trimmed V and J ends, which lost 0 bases and 7 bases, there was a span of 13 bases. This CDR3 reads CASSQDPGSLEQYF. In DNA form, the CDR3 reads TGTGCCAGCAGCCAAGATCCGGGCTCCCTGGAGCAGTACTTC.

J is TRBJ2-5 and V is TRBV7-2, with 9 bases identical to TRBD2. The V segment lost 1 base and the J segment 9 bases; nucleotides outside the gene matches: 6. Germline CDR1 SGHTA, CDR2 FQGNSA. There are 14 residues in the CDR3. CDR3 residues: CASSLDAGGASQYF. For the CDR3, the DNA is TGTGCCAGCAGCTTAGACGCGGGGGGGGCTTCCCAGTACTTC.

This clonotype showed up many times. The genes are TRBV6-1 and TRBJ1-2; D gene ambiguous. Trimming removed 1 base at V and 4 bases at J, with 13 bases between. The V gene's germline CDR1 is MNHNS and CDR2 SASEGT. The CDR3 totals 15 residues. CDR3 coding DNA: TGTGCCAGCAGTGAAGGGGGAGGGCAGGCCTATGGCTACACCTTC. Translating it yields CASSEGGGQAYGYTF.

The chain recombines TRBV15 with TRBJ1-6, with 9 bases that match TRBD1. Germline values: CDR1 LNHNV, CDR2 YYDKDF (reference sequence). The CDR3 is 16 residues long. The V and J ends lost 1 base and 9 bases, in that order; junction bases with no gene match: 7. The CDR3 loop reads CATSRGGTGFRSPLHF. The CDR3 DNA follows: TGTGCCACCAGCAGAGGTGGGACAGGGTTTCGTTCACCCCTCCACTTT.

In this sample, this clonotype turned up many times. Here the CDR3 reads CSARGASGTAYEQYF. CDR3 DNA: TGCAGTGCTAGAGGAGCCTCCGGGACAGCCTACGAGCAGTACTTC. This sequence joins TRBV20-1 and TRBJ2-7; 7 bases are a match to TRBD1. The CDR3 runs 15 residues. Germline values: CDR1 DFQATT, CDR2 SNEGSKA (reference sequence). V was clipped by 1 base and J by 2 bases; unmatched bases: 8.

V is TRBV6-2 or TRBV6-3 and J is TRBJ1-5; tentatively, D is TRBD1 (6 bases). Per the germline V gene, CDR1 is MNHEY and CDR2 is SVGEGT. V was trimmed by 6 bases and J by 2 bases, leaving 14 bases between them. The CDR3 length is 15 residues. The CDR3 is CASRPGQIGNQPQHF. In DNA form, the CDR3 reads TGTGCCAGCAGACCTGGACAGATAGGCAATCAGCCCCAGCATTTT.

This clonotype was observed at least ten times. The gene calls are TRBV19 and TRBJ1-1; D perhaps matches TRBD1 (6 bases). With 7 bases removed from V and 3 bases from J, the gap between germline ends came to 15 bases. Germline lookup yields CDR1 LNHDA and CDR2 SQIVND (reference sequence). The CDR3 has 14 amino acids. CDR3: CASIPQGTDTEAFF. In DNA, the CDR3 is TGTGCCAGTATTCCACAGGGTACGGACACTGAAGCTTTCTTT.

The sample holds many counts of this clonotype. J is TRBJ2-5 and V is TRBV12-3 or TRBV12-4, with D perhaps TRBD2 (6 bases). The V end lost 4 bases, the J end lost 3 bases, and 18 bases lay between the germline ends. This CDR3 contains 16 residues. The CDR3 DNA follows: TGTGCCAGCAGTTCCCTCCCCGGGAGACGAGAAGAGACCCAGTACTTC. This gives the protein CASSSLPGRREETQYF.

The rearrangement links TRBV7-2 to TRBJ2-5; 8 bases align to TRBD1. The germline V gene has CDR1 SGHTA and CDR2 FQGNSA. The CDR3 loop spans 16 amino acids. Trimming cost V 2 bases and J 2 bases; bases outside gene matches: 7. CDR3 sequence reads: CASSLNGQGHQETQYF. The CDR3 DNA reads as TGTGCCAGCAGCTTAAACGGACAGGGCCATCAAGAGACCCAGTACTTC. The full variable domain, its missing parts supplied by reference TRBV7-2 and TRBJ2-5, is GAGVSQSPSNKVTEKGKDVELRCDPISGHTALYWYRQSLGQGLEFLIYFQGNSAPDKSGLPSDRFSAERTGGSVSTLTIQRTQQEDSAVYLCASSLNGQGHQETQYFGPGTRLLVL.

V is TRBV28 and J is TRBJ1-3; 7 bases are shared with TRBD1. V lost 7 bases, J lost 4 bases, and 1 base stayed unmatched. The CDR3 runs to 12 residues. The germline gives CDR1 MDHEN, CDR2 SYDVKM. The CDR3 nucleotides are TGTGCCAGCATGGGACAGGGAAACACCATATATTTT. It is translated as CASMGQGNTIYF.

This clonotype was recorded a few times. The chain employs TRBV5-1 and TRBJ1-2; 7 nucleotides agree with TRBD1. The V segment lost 5 bases and the J segment 4 bases; nucleotides outside the gene matches: 8. The CDR3 length is 14 residues. The V gene's germline CDR1 is SGHRS and CDR2 YFSETQ. CDR3 protein: CASRPAGTAYGYTF. The DNA for the CDR3 is TGCGCCAGCAGACCGGCCGGGACAGCCTATGGCTACACCTTC.

The gene calls are TRBV10-3 and TRBJ2-2; TRBD2 might be the D (5 bases). Germline CDR1 reads ENHRY; CDR2 reads SYGVKD. CDR3 length: 16 amino acids. V lost 7 bases, J lost 3 bases, and 18 bases lay in between. The CDR3 reads CAITPSFPGHTGELFF. Written as DNA, the CDR3 is TGTGCCATCACCCCTAGCTTCCCCGGGCACACCGGGGAGCTGTTTTTT.

The V call is TRBV10-3, the J call TRBJ2-5, with TRBD2 as a possible D gene (7 bases). V lost 3 bases, J lost 5 bases, and 22 bases lay in between. This CDR3 is built from 17 residues. Germline CDR1 reads ENHRY; CDR2 reads SYGVKD. The CDR3 sequence is CAISDPLTGGSGETQYF. CDR3 bases: TGTGCCATCAGTGATCCCCTGACAGGCGGGAGTGGGGAGACCCAGTACTTC.

This clonotype has at least ten counts. The chain recombines TRBV20-1 with TRBJ2-5; 7 positions match TRBD2. Germline V lookup: CDR1 DFQATT, CDR2 SNEGSKA (reference sequence). Unmatched junction bases numbered 9, after V lost 7 bases and J lost 1 base. The CDR3 is 14 amino acids. CDR3 nucleotide sequence: TGCAGTGTTAAGATGAGCGGGGCCCAAGAGACCCAGTACTTC. It encodes CSVKMSGAQETQYF.

The rearrangement joins TRBV4-2 to TRBJ1-1, with D possibly matching TRBD1 (5 bases). Trimming removed 7 bases at V and 5 bases at J, with 23 bases between. The length of the CDR3 is 16 residues. The germline CDR1 and CDR2 sequences are LGHNA and YNFKEQ. The CDR3 loop reads CASTLGGTSGGTEAFF. CDR3 bases: TGTGCCAGCACCCTGGGGGGGACCTCCGGCGGAACTGAAGCTTTCTTT.

This clonotype has ten or more counts. The J gene is TRBJ1-5, the V gene TRBV7-2; 8 positions match TRBD1. CDR1 and CDR2 (germline): SGHTA, FQGNSA. The CDR3 totals 15 residues. J lost 7 bases, V lost 4 bases, and 9 bases had no gene match. CDR3 nucleotides: TGTGCCAGCAGCTCCGCGGGACAGGATTACCAGCCCCAGCATTTT. Encoded protein: CASSSAGQDYQPQHF.